This T cell receptor (beta chain) was observed in a study of T cells after yellow fever vaccination. In making TCR cDNA, 5'RACE template switching added a universal primer site and UMIs to it. TCRdb ran MiXCR on the 5' RACE reads and lists one entry per CDR3 protein. The sample holds under 400,000 distinct CDR3 sequences, around 12% seen once. Looked up from germline, CDR1 is MGHRA and CDR2 is YSYEKL. The CDR3 runs to 13 residues. V lost 2 bases, J lost 6 bases, and 7 bases lay in between. The sequence was collected from a man aged 18 to 30 who received the YFV17D yellow fever vaccine. Sequencing was performed on CD4+ T cells sorted from PBMCs, taken 15 days after the yellow fever booster vaccination. The gene calls are TRBV4-1 and TRBJ1-4; D is unresolved. DNA for the CDR3: TGCGCCAGCAGCCAACGGGAAGATGAAAAACTGTTTTTT. Its translation: CASSQREDEKLFF.